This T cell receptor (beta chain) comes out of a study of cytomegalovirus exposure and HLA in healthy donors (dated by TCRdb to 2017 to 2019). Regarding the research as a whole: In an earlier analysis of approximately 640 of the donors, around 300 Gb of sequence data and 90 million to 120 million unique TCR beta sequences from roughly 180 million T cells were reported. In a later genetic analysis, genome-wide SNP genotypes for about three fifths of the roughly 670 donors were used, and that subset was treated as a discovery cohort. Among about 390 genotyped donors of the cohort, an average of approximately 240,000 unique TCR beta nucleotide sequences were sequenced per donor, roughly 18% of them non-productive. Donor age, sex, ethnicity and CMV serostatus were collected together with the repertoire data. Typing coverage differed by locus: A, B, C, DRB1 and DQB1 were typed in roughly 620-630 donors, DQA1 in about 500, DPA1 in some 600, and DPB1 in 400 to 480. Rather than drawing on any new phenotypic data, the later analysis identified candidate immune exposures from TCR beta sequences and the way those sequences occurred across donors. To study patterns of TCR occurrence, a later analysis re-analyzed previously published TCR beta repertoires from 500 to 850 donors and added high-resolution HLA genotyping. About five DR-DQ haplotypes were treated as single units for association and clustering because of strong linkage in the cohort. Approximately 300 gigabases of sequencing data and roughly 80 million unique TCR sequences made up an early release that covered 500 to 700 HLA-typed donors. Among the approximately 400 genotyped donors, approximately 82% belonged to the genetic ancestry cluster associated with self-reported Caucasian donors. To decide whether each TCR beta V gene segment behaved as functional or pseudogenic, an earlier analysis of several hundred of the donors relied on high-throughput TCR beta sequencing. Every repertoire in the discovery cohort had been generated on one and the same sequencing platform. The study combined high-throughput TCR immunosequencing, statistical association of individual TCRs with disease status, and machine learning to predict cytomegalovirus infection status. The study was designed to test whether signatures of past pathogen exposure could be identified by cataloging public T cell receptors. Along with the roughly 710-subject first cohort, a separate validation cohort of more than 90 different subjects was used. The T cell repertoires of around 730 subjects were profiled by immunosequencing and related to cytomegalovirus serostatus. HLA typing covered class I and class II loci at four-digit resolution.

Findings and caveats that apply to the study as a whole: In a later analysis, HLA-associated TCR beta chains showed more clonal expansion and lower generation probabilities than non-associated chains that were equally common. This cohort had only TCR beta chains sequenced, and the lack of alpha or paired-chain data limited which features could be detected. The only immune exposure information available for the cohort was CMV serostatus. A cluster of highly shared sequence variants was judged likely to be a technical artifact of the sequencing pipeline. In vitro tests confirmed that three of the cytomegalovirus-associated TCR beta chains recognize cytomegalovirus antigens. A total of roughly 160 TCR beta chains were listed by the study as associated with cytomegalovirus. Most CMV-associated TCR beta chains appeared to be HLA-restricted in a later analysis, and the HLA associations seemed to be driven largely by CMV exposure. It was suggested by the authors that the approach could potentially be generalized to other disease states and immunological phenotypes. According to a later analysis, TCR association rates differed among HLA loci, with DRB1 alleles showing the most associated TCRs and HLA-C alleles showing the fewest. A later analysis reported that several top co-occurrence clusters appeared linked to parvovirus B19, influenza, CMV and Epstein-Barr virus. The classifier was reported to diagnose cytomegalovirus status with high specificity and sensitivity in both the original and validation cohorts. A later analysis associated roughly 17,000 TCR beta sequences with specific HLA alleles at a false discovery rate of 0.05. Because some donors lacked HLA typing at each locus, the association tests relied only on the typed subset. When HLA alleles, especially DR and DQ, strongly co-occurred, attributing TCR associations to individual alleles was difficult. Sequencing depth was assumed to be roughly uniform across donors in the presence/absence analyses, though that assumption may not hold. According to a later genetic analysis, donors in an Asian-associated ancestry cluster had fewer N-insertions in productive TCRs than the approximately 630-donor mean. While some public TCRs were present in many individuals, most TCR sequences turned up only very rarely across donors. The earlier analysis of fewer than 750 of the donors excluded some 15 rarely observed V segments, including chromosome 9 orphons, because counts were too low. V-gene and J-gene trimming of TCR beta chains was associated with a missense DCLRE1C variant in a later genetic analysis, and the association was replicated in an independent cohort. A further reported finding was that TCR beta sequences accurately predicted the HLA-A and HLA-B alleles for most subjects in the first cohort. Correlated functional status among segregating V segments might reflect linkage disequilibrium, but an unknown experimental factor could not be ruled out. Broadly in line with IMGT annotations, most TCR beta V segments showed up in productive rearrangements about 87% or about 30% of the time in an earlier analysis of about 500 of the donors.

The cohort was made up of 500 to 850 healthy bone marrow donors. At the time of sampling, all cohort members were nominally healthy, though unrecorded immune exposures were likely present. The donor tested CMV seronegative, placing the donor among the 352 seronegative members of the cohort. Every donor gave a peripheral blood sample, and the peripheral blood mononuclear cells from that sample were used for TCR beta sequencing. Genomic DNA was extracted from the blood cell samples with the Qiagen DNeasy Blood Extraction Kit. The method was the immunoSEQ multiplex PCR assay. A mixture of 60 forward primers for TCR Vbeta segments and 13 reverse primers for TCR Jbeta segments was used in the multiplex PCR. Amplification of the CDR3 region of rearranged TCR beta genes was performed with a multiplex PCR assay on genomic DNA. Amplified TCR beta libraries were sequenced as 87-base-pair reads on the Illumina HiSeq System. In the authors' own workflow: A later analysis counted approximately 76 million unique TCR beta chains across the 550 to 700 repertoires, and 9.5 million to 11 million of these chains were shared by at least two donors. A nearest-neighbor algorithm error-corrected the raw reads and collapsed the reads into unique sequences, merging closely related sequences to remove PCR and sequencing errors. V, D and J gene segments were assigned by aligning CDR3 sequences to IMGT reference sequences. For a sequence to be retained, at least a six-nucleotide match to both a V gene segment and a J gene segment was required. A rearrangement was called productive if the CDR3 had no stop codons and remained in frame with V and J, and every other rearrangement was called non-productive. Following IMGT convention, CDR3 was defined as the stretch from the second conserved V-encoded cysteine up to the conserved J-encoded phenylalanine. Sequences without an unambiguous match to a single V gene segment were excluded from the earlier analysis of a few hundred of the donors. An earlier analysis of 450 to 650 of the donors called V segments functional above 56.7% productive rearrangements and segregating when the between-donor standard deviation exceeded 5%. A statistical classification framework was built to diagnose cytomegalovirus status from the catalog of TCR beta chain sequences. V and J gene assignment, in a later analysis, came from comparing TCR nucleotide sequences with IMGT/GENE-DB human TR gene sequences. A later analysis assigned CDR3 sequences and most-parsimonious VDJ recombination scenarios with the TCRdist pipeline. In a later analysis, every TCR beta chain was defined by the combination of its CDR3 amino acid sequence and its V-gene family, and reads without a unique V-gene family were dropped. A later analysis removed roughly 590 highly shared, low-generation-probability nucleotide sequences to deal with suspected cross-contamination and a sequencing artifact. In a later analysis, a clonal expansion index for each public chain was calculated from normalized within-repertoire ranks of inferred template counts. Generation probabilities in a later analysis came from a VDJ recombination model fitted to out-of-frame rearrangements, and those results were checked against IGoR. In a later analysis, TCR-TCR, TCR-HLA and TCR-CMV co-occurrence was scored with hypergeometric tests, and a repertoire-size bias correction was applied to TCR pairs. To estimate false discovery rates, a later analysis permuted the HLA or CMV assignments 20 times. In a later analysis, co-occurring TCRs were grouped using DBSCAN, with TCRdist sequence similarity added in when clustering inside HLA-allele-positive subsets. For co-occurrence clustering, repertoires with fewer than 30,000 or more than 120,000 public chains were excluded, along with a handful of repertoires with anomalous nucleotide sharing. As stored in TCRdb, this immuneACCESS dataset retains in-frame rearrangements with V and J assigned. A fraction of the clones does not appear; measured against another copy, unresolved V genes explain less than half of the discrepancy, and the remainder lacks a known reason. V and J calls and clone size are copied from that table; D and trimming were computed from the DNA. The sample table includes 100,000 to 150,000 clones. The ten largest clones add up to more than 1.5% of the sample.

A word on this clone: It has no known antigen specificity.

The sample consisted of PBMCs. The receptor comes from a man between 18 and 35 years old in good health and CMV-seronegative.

The DNA reads as follows: TGTGCCAGCACCCCGGACGGGAACCTCTATGGCTACACCTTC. This codes for CASTPDGNLYGYTF. This chain is built from TRBV7-9 and TRBJ1-2, with the D gene not clear enough to name. The CDR3 has 14 amino acids, counting the end cysteine and phenylalanine. This entry keeps only the CDR3 DNA: 42 bases, framed from base 1. Via the germline V gene (reference sequence), CDR1 is SEHNR and CDR2 FQNEAQ. Between the V and J ends, shortened by 7 bases and 4 bases respectively, the junction contains 16 bases.